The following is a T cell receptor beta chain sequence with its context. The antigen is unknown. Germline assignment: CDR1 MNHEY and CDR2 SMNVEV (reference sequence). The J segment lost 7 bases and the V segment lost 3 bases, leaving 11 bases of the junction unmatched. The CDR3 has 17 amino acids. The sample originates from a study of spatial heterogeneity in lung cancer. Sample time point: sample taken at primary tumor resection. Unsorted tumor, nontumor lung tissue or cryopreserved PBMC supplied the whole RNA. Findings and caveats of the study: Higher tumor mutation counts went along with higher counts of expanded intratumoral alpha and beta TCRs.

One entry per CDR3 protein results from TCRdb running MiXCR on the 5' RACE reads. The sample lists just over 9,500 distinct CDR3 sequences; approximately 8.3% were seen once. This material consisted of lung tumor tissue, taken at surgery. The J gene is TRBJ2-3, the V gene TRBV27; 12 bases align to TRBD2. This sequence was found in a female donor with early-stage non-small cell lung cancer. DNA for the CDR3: TGTGCCAGCAGTTTTAGAGGACTAGCGGGGAAGCTATATACGCAGTATTTT. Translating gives CASSFRGLAGKLYTQYF.